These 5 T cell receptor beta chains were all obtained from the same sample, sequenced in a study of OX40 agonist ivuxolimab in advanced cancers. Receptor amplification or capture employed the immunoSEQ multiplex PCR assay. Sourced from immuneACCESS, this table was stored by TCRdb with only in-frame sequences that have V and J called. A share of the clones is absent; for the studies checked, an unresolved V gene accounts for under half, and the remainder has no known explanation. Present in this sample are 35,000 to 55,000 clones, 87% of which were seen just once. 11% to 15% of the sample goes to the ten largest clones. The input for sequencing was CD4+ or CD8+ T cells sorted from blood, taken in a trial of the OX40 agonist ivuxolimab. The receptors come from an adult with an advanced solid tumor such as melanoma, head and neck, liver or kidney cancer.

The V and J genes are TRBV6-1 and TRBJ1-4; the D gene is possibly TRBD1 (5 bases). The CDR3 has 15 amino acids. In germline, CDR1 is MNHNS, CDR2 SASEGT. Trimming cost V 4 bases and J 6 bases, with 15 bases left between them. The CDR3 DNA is TGTGCCAGCAGTGTCTGGGGACGGACCGATGAAAAACTGTTTTTT. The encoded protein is CASSVWGRTDEKLFF.

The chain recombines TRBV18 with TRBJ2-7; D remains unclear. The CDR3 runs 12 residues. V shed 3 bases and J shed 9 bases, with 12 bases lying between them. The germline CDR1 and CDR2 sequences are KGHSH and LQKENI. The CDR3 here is CASSPDGPVQYF. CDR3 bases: TGTGCCAGCTCACCCGACGGCCCCGTGCAGTACTTC.

CDR3 loop: CASSSPQGQGADTQYF. The CDR3 DNA reads TGTGCCAGCAGTTCCCCTCAAGGGCAGGGGGCAGATACGCAGTATTTT. V usage is TRBV28 and J usage is TRBJ2-3, with 7 bases that match TRBD1. The germline gives CDR1 MDHEN, CDR2 SYDVKM. The V segment lost 4 bases and the J segment 4 bases; nucleotides outside the gene matches: 11. This CDR3 spans 16 amino acids.

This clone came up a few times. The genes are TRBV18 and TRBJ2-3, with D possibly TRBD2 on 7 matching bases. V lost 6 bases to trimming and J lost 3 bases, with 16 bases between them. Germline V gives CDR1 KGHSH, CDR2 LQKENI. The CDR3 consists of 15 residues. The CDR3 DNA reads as TGTGCCAGCTCGACAGGACTAGTTCGGACAGATACGCAGTATTTT. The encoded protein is CASSTGLVRTDTQYF.

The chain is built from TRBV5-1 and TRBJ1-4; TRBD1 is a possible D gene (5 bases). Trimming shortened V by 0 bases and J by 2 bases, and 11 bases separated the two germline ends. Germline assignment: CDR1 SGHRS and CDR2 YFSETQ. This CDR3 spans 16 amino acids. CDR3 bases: TGCGCCAGCAGCTTGGATTCCCAGGGTACTAATGAAAAACTGTTTTTT. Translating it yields CASSLDSQGTNEKLFF.